These T cell receptor beta chains were read from a single sample in a study of regulatory T cells in long-lasting Graves disease. In TCRdb, the multiplex PCR reads were re-called with MiXCR into one record per CDR3 protein. The sample lists around 400,000 distinct CDR3 sequences; 15% were seen once. This sample was also put to use in a study of T cells in Graves' hyperthyroidism and ophthalmopathy.

The sample consisted of peripheral blood mononuclear cells (PBMCs), taken at new diagnosis, from a patient treated with antithyroid drugs. The source of these receptors is a woman between 40 and 55 years old with Graves disease. Both conserved end residues are part of each CDR3. The D gene is left open where the match is weak. A row's size may be missing; if present it is once, few, many or a size class.

V gene: TRBV29-1
D gene: NA
clone size: NA
J gene: TRBJ2-3
CDR3 protein: CSVVTGPDTQYF
CDR3 DNA: TGCAGCGTGGTAACAGGGCCAGATACGCAGTATTTT

V gene: TRBV30
D gene: NA
clone size: NA
J gene: TRBJ1-2
CDR3 protein: CAWNRVYGYTF
CDR3 DNA: TGTGCCTGGAACAGGGTTTATGGCTACACCTTC

V gene: TRBV11-1
D gene: TRBD2
clone size: few
J gene: TRBJ2-1
CDR3 protein: CASSLTSGSFEQFF
CDR3 DNA: TGTGCCAGCAGCCTTACTAGCGGGAGTTTTGAGCAGTTCTTC

V gene: TRBV2
D gene: TRBD2
clone size: many
J gene: TRBJ2-2
CDR3 protein: CASRGLAGRTGELFF
CDR3 DNA: TGTGCCAGCAGGGGACTAGCGGGACGGACCGGGGAGCTGTTTTTT

V gene: TRBV2
D gene: NA
clone size: once
J gene: TRBJ2-5
CDR3 protein: CASSVGKETQYF
CDR3 DNA: TGTGCCAGCTCCGTCGGAAAAGAGACCCAGTACTTC

V gene: TRBV2
D gene: TRBD2
clone size: many
J gene: TRBJ2-1
CDR3 protein: CASNQFLFLAVRYNEQFF
CDR3 DNA: TGTGCCAGCAACCAATTCCTGTTCCTAGCGGTTAGATACAATGAGCAGTTCTTC

V gene: TRBV28
D gene: TRBD2
clone size: many
J gene: TRBJ2-1
CDR3 protein: CASSSRLAGVQNEQFF
CDR3 DNA: TGTGCCAGCAGTTCCAGACTAGCGGGAGTTCAAAATGAGCAGTTCTTC

V gene: TRBV30
D gene: NA
clone size: many
J gene: TRBJ1-2
CDR3 protein: CAWTGGLGYGYTF
CDR3 DNA: TGTGCCTGGACTGGGGGTCTGGGCTATGGCTACACCTTC

V gene: TRBV4-1
D gene: NA
clone size: few
J gene: TRBJ2-3
CDR3 protein: CASSQDSIAGDTQYF
CDR3 DNA: TGCGCCAGCAGCCAAGATTCTATCGCGGGAGATACGCAGTATTTT

V gene: TRBV10-3
D gene: NA
clone size: NA
J gene: TRBJ2-3
CDR3 protein: CAISRDADTQYF
CDR3 DNA: TGTGCCATCAGCAGGGACGCAGATACGCAGTATTTT

V gene: TRBV7-9
D gene: NA
clone size: NA
J gene: TRBJ2-4
CDR3 protein: CASSSGAGDIQYF
CDR3 DNA: TGTGCCAGCAGCTCGGGAGCCGGAGACATTCAGTACTTC

V gene: TRBV12-3/TRBV12-4
D gene: TRBD1
clone size: NA
J gene: TRBJ1-1
CDR3 protein: CASSMGAGGAFF
CDR3 DNA: TGTGCCAGCAGCATGGGGGCAGGGGGAGCTTTCTTT

V gene: TRBV7-8
D gene: TRBD2
clone size: many
J gene: TRBJ2-7
CDR3 protein: CASSLGSRKSSGRSYEQYF
CDR3 DNA: TGTGCCAGCAGCTTAGGGTCGAGGAAGTCTAGCGGGAGATCGTACGAGCAGTACTTC

V gene: TRBV28
D gene: NA
clone size: many
J gene: TRBJ2-1
CDR3 protein: CASSPLGGGVERDNEQFF
CDR3 DNA: TGTGCCAGCAGTCCCCTCGGCGGTGGTGTTGAGAGGGACAATGAGCAGTTCTTC

V gene: TRBV6-2/TRBV6-3
D gene: TRBD2
clone size: many
J gene: TRBJ2-2
CDR3 protein: CASSYSREGRTGELFF
CDR3 DNA: TGTGCCAGCAGTTACTCGCGGGAGGGCCGAACCGGGGAGCTGTTTTTT

V gene: TRBV11-2
D gene: NA
clone size: many
J gene: TRBJ2-2
CDR3 protein: CASRVTVNTGELFF
CDR3 DNA: TGTGCCAGCAGGGTGACCGTTAACACCGGGGAGCTGTTTTTT

V gene: TRBV18
D gene: NA
clone size: many
J gene: TRBJ2-7
CDR3 protein: CASSPQTAASYEQYF
CDR3 DNA: TGTGCCAGCTCACCACAGACTGCCGCCTCCTACGAGCAGTACTTC

V gene: TRBV11-2
D gene: NA
clone size: many
J gene: TRBJ1-1
CDR3 protein: CASSLSSLGTEAFF
CDR3 DNA: TGTGCCAGCAGCCTAAGTAGTCTCGGCACTGAAGCTTTCTTT

V gene: TRBV3-1
D gene: TRBD2
clone size: many
J gene: TRBJ2-5
CDR3 protein: CASSQGIAGWETQYF
CDR3 DNA: TGTGCCAGCAGCCAAGGGATAGCGGGCTGGGAGACCCAGTACTTC

V gene: TRBV5-5
D gene: NA
clone size: many
J gene: TRBJ2-1
CDR3 protein: CASSLAHGQFF
CDR3 DNA: TGTGCCAGCAGCTTGGCCCATGGTCAGTTCTTC

V gene: TRBV3-1
D gene: TRBD2
clone size: many
J gene: TRBJ2-2
CDR3 protein: CASSHPRLAPRAGELFF
CDR3 DNA: TGTGCCAGCAGCCACCCTCGACTAGCCCCCCGGGCCGGGGAGCTGTTTTTT

V gene: TRBV7-9
D gene: TRBD1
clone size: once
J gene: TRBJ1-2
CDR3 protein: CASSTPGQAFYGYTF
CDR3 DNA: TGTGCCAGCAGCACTCCGGGACAGGCATTCTATGGCTACACCTTC

V gene: TRBV4-1
D gene: NA
clone size: few
J gene: TRBJ2-1
CDR3 protein: CASSYTSSSYNEQFF
CDR3 DNA: TGCGCCAGCAGCTATACTAGCTCCTCCTACAATGAGCAGTTCTTC

V gene: TRBV19
D gene: NA
clone size: NA
J gene: TRBJ1-3
CDR3 protein: CASSIKRAGNTIYF
CDR3 DNA: TGTGCCAGTAGCATTAAACGTGCCGGAAACACCATATATTTT

V gene: TRBV28
D gene: NA
clone size: many
J gene: TRBJ2-5
CDR3 protein: CASSPSRGLETQYF
CDR3 DNA: TGTGCCAGCAGTCCCTCTCGCGGGCTAGAGACCCAGTACTTC

V gene: TRBV11-2
D gene: NA
clone size: once
J gene: TRBJ1-5
CDR3 protein: CASSLDPDSYSNQPQHF
CDR3 DNA: TGTGCCAGCAGCTTAGATCCGGACAGTTATAGCAATCAGCCCCAGCATTTT

V gene: TRBV28
D gene: NA
clone size: many
J gene: TRBJ2-7
CDR3 protein: CASSLLLWGAGASSYEQYF
CDR3 DNA: TGTGCCAGCAGCCTACTCTTGTGGGGGGCGGGGGCGAGCTCCTACGAGCAGTACTTC

V gene: TRBV20-1
D gene: TRBD1
clone size: many
J gene: TRBJ1-2
CDR3 protein: CSASPIEQGTGYTF
CDR3 DNA: TGCAGTGCTAGCCCCATCGAACAGGGGACTGGCTACACCTTC

V gene: TRBV5-1
D gene: TRBD2
clone size: few
J gene: TRBJ2-7
CDR3 protein: CASSVGLAGARPYEQYF
CDR3 DNA: TGCGCCAGCAGTGTCGGGCTAGCGGGAGCCCGCCCCTACGAGCAGTACTTC

V gene: TRBV2
D gene: TRBD1
clone size: many
J gene: TRBJ2-3
CDR3 protein: CASRGGARVDTQYF
CDR3 DNA: TGTGCCAGCAGAGGGGGCGCAAGGGTTGATACGCAGTATTTT

V gene: TRBV19
D gene: NA
clone size: many
J gene: TRBJ2-7
CDR3 protein: CASSLRPILVPYEQYF
CDR3 DNA: TGTGCCAGTAGTCTCAGACCGATACTAGTTCCCTACGAGCAGTACTTC

V gene: TRBV7-2
D gene: NA
clone size: many
J gene: TRBJ2-7
CDR3 protein: CASSLAWSGSREQYF
CDR3 DNA: TGTGCCAGCAGCTTAGCATGGTCGGGGTCTCGCGAGCAGTACTTC

V gene: TRBV16
D gene: TRBD1
clone size: NA
J gene: TRBJ2-3
CDR3 protein: CASSDVTGGAQYF
CDR3 DNA: TGTGCCAGCAGCGACGTGACAGGGGGCGCGCAGTATTTT

V gene: TRBV13
D gene: TRBD1
clone size: many
J gene: TRBJ1-1
CDR3 protein: CASSSSGTGIEAFF
CDR3 DNA: TGTGCCAGCAGCTCTTCCGGGACAGGGATTGAAGCTTTCTTT

V gene: TRBV9
D gene: TRBD2
clone size: many
J gene: TRBJ2-1
CDR3 protein: CASSQSTSGRAPNEQFF
CDR3 DNA: TGTGCCAGCAGCCAGTCGACTAGCGGGAGGGCTCCTAATGAGCAGTTCTTC

V gene: TRBV29-1
D gene: TRBD1
clone size: NA
J gene: TRBJ2-1
CDR3 protein: CSASGLGTGGFYEQFF
CDR3 DNA: TGCAGCGCCTCTGGGCTCGGGACAGGGGGCTTCTATGAGCAGTTCTTC

V gene: TRBV9
D gene: TRBD2
clone size: NA
J gene: TRBJ2-1
CDR3 protein: CASSVGGGYNEQFF
CDR3 DNA: TGTGCCAGCAGCGTAGGGGGGGGTTACAATGAGCAGTTCTTC

V gene: TRBV19
D gene: NA
clone size: few
J gene: TRBJ2-3
CDR3 protein: CASSGRSLDTQYF
CDR3 DNA: TGTGCCAGTAGCGGGAGATCACTTGATACGCAGTATTTT

V gene: TRBV3-1
D gene: NA
clone size: many
J gene: TRBJ2-4
CDR3 protein: CASSLRGSKNIQYF
CDR3 DNA: TGTGCCAGCAGCCTACGAGGTTCCAAAAACATTCAGTACTTC

V gene: TRBV18
D gene: TRBD1
clone size: many
J gene: TRBJ2-3
CDR3 protein: CASSPLPTGGGDTQYF
CDR3 DNA: TGTGCCAGCTCACCACTCCCGACAGGGGGTGGAGATACGCAGTATTTT

V gene: TRBV5-4
D gene: NA
clone size: few
J gene: TRBJ1-1
CDR3 protein: CASSLGRAFNTEAFF
CDR3 DNA: TGTGCCAGCAGCTTGGGTAGGGCATTTAACACTGAAGCTTTCTTT

V gene: TRBV29-1
D gene: NA
clone size: many
J gene: TRBJ2-1
CDR3 protein: CSVDLDEQFF
CDR3 DNA: TGCAGCGTTGATCTCGATGAGCAGTTCTTC

V gene: TRBV28
D gene: TRBD1
clone size: many
J gene: TRBJ2-3
CDR3 protein: CASATRQGAVDTQYF
CDR3 DNA: TGTGCCAGCGCAACTCGACAGGGGGCTGTAGATACGCAGTATTTT

V gene: TRBV24-1
D gene: NA
clone size: few
J gene: TRBJ2-6
CDR3 protein: CATSGFQDSRGSSGANVLTF
CDR3 DNA: TGTGCCACCAGTGGTTTCCAGGACAGCCGGGGCAGCTCTGGGGCCAACGTCCTGACTTTC

V gene: TRBV5-1
D gene: NA
clone size: few
J gene: TRBJ1-1
CDR3 protein: CASSGGTRGNTEAFF
CDR3 DNA: TGCGCCAGCAGCGGGGGGACCCGGGGGAACACTGAAGCTTTCTTT

V gene: TRBV6-1
D gene: TRBD1
clone size: many
J gene: TRBJ1-5
CDR3 protein: CASRGTGYSNQPQHF
CDR3 DNA: TGTGCCAGCAGGGGGACAGGGTATAGCAATCAGCCCCAGCATTTT

V gene: TRBV11-3
D gene: NA
clone size: many
J gene: TRBJ2-1
CDR3 protein: CASSSAGTHNEQFF
CDR3 DNA: TGTGCCAGCAGCTCCGCAGGCACACACAATGAGCAGTTCTTC

V gene: TRBV29-1
D gene: NA
clone size: many
J gene: TRBJ2-5
CDR3 protein: CSVDNGVVQETQYF
CDR3 DNA: TGCAGCGTTGATAACGGTGTAGTCCAAGAGACCCAGTACTTC

V gene: TRBV3-1
D gene: NA
clone size: few
J gene: TRBJ1-4
CDR3 protein: CASTGGWEEKLFF
CDR3 DNA: TGTGCCAGCACTGGGGGCTGGGAAGAAAAACTGTTTTTT

V gene: TRBV5-6
D gene: NA
clone size: few
J gene: TRBJ1-1
CDR3 protein: CASRLRPWGNTEAFF
CDR3 DNA: TGTGCCAGCAGGTTACGGCCTTGGGGTAACACTGAAGCTTTCTTT

V gene: TRBV12-3/TRBV12-4
D gene: NA
clone size: many
J gene: TRBJ2-2
CDR3 protein: CASSFQQGAGELFF
CDR3 DNA: TGTGCCAGCAGTTTCCAACAGGGCGCCGGGGAGCTGTTTTTT

V gene: TRBV12-3/TRBV12-4
D gene: NA
clone size: many
J gene: TRBJ2-3
CDR3 protein: CASSLAGTHDTQYF
CDR3 DNA: TGTGCCAGCAGTTTAGCGGGGACACATGACACGCAGTATTTT

V gene: TRBV19
D gene: NA
clone size: few
J gene: TRBJ2-7
CDR3 protein: CASAREGSYEQYF
CDR3 DNA: TGTGCCTCTGCCCGGGAAGGCTCCTACGAGCAGTACTTC

V gene: TRBV7-9
D gene: NA
clone size: NA
J gene: TRBJ1-1
CDR3 protein: CASSPRPGRTEAFF
CDR3 DNA: TGTGCCAGCAGCCCAAGACCAGGGCGGACTGAAGCTTTCTTT

V gene: TRBV5-4
D gene: TRBD2
clone size: few
J gene: TRBJ2-3
CDR3 protein: CASSLGGGIPGQYF
CDR3 DNA: TGTGCCAGCAGCTTGGGCGGGGGAATTCCGGGGCAGTATTTT

V gene: TRBV28
D gene: NA
clone size: many
J gene: TRBJ1-1
CDR3 protein: CASSFGYGAFF
CDR3 DNA: TGTGCCAGCAGTTTCGGCTATGGGGCTTTCTTT

V gene: TRBV6-1
D gene: NA
clone size: many
J gene: TRBJ2-7
CDR3 protein: CASGKGGPYYEQYF
CDR3 DNA: TGTGCCAGCGGTAAAGGCGGGCCCTACTACGAGCAGTACTTC

V gene: TRBV5-1
D gene: NA
clone size: NA
J gene: TRBJ1-2
CDR3 protein: CASSLRRGAIGYTF
CDR3 DNA: TGCGCCAGCAGCTTGCGCCGCGGAGCTATTGGCTACACCTTC

V gene: TRBV19
D gene: NA
clone size: NA
J gene: TRBJ2-6
CDR3 protein: CASSMGRATGANVLTF
CDR3 DNA: TGTGCCAGTAGTATGGGCAGGGCAACTGGGGCCAACGTCCTGACTTTC

V gene: TRBV11-1
D gene: TRBD2
clone size: many
J gene: TRBJ2-1
CDR3 protein: CASSLRVSGSLRNEQFF
CDR3 DNA: TGTGCCAGCAGCTTAAGGGTTAGCGGGAGTCTTAGGAATGAGCAGTTCTTC